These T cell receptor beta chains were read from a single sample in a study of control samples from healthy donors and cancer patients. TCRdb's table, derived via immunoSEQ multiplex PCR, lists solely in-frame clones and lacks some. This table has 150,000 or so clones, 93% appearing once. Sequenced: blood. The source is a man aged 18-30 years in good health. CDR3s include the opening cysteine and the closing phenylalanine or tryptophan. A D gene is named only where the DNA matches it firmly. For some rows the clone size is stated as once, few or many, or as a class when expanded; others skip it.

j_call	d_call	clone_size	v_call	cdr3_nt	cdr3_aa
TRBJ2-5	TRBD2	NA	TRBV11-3	TGTGCCAGCAGCTTAGCTAGCGGGAGTGGAGAGACCCAGTACTTC	CASSLASGSGETQYF
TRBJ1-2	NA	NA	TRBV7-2	TGTGCCAGCAGCTCGATAGGCAGCGATAACTATGGCTACACCTTC	CASSSIGSDNYGYTF
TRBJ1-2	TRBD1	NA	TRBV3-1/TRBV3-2	TGTGCCAGCAGCCGACTCCCGGGACAGGGCAGTGGCTACACCTTC	CASSRLPGQGSGYTF
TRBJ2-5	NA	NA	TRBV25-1	TGTGCCAGCAGTGCGTGGGCCGGGGAGACCCAGTACTTC	CASSAWAGETQYF
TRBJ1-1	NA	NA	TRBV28	TGTGCCAGCAGTTTATCAAAGACTGAAGCTTTCTTT	CASSLSKTEAFF
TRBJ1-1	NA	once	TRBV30	TGTGCCTGGAGTCCTTCGGTGAACACTGAAGCTTTCTTT	CAWSPSVNTEAFF
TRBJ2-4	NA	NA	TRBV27	TGTGCCAGCAGTCCGGGACGGAAAAACATTCAGTACTTC	CASSPGRKNIQYF
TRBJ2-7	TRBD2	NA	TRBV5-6	TGTGCCAGCAGCTTCCTAGCGGGAGGGCCCCACGAGCAGTACTTC	CASSFLAGGPHEQYF
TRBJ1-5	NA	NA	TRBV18	TGTGCCAGCCCCCTTTACCCTTATCAGCCCCAGCATTTT	CASPLYPYQPQHF
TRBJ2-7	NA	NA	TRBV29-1	TGCAGCGTTGAGAGGGAATACCCCTACGAGCAGTACTTC	CSVEREYPYEQYF
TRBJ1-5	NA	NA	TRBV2	TGTGCCAGCAGTGGGGGAAATAGCAATCAGCCCCAGCATTTT	CASSGGNSNQPQHF
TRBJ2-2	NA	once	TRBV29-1	TGCAGCGTTGCGTCCCAGCCATGGACCGGGGAGCTGTTTTTT	CSVASQPWTGELFF
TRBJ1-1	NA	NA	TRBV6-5	TGTGCCAGCAGCTTAACAGGGCTTTGGACTGAAGCTTTCTTT	CASSLTGLWTEAFF
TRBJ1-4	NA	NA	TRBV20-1	TGCAGTGCCCCGGGAGAAAAACTGTTTTTT	CSAPGEKLFF
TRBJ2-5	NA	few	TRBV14	TGTGCCAGCAGCCAACCCGATAGATTCCTCGGGACCCAGTACTTC	CASSQPDRFLGTQYF
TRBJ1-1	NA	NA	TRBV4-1	TGCGCCAGCAGCCAAGATCGCGGGGGAAACACTGAAGCTTTCTTT	CASSQDRGGNTEAFF
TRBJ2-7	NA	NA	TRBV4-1	TGCGCCAGCAGCCAATCCCTCGGACCCTACGAGCAGTACTTC	CASSQSLGPYEQYF
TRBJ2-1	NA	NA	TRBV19	TGTGCCAGTAGTATAATTCAAGGCAATGAGCAGTTCTTC	CASSIIQGNEQFF
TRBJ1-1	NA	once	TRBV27	TGTGCCAGCAGTTCTTTCAGGGAAAAAGGCACTGAAGCTTTCTTT	CASSSFREKGTEAFF
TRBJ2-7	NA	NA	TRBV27	TGTGCCAGCAGTTTATCTGGGGGAAGCTCCTACGAGCAGTACTTC	CASSLSGGSSYEQYF
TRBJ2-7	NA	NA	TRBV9	TGTGCCAGCAGCGCTGGGACGGGAGAGCAGTACTTC	CASSAGTGEQYF
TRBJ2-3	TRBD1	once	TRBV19	TGTGCCAGTGGACAGGGACGAGATACGCAGTATTTT	CASGQGRDTQYF